This T cell receptor beta chain was obtained from a study of cytomegalovirus exposure and HLA in healthy donors. With V trimmed by 4 bases and J by 7 bases, 16 bases remained unmatched. Germline CDR1 is SGHRS and CDR2 is YFSETQ. The CDR3 runs to 18 residues. Overall study findings and caveats: Reportedly, TCR beta sequences accurately predicted HLA-A and HLA-B alleles in most subjects. In a later analysis, TCR beta V- and J-gene trimming was associated with a missense DCLRE1C variant. Presence/absence analyses treated sequencing depth as roughly uniform across donors.

As regards this clone: The target antigen is unknown.

Healthy bone marrow donors made up the cohort. The PCR made use of 60 Vbeta and 13 Jbeta primers. Assay used: immunoSEQ multiplex PCR; TCRdb lists only in-frame clones, some missing. The sample lists just under 95,000 clones; 80% to 90% were seen once. Sequenced material: PBMCs. The V call is TRBV5-1, the J call TRBJ1-4, with 10 bases aligning to TRBD1. The source of this sequence is a woman in her late teens or twenties in good health and CMV-seropositive. The CDR3 region has the DNA TGCGCCAGCAGCAACGAAACCCGGGACAGGGGAGTAGGTGAAAAACTGTTTTTT. This sequence encodes CASSNETRDRGVGEKLFF.